These 28 T cell receptor beta chains were sequenced from one sample in a study of cytomegalovirus exposure and HLA in healthy donors. A multiplex PCR was run with 60 Vbeta primers and 13 Jbeta primers. Sequencing was performed with immunoSEQ multiplex PCR; in TCRdb, only in-frame clones are kept and a portion is missing. The sample gives approximately 120,000 clones, about 86% of which show up once; less than 2.5% is in the top ten. The specimen was PBMCs. The receptors were gathered from a woman aged 30 to 39 in good health and CMV-seronegative.

Only a few counts were recorded for this clone. This chain joins TRBV4-2 and TRBJ2-5; the match to TRBD2 covers 8 bases. The V gene end was trimmed by 0 bases and the J gene end by 1 base; junction bases not matched to a gene: 1. The length of the CDR3 is 15 residues. Germline lookup yields CDR1 LGHNA and CDR2 YNFKEQ. The CDR3 loop reads CASSQDREGQETQYF. The CDR3, as DNA: TGTGCCAGCAGCCAAGATCGGGAGGGCCAAGAGACCCAGTACTTC.

The V gene is TRBV11-2, the J gene TRBJ1-2; D unresolved. The CDR3 has 12 residues. Trimming removed 4 bases at V and 8 bases at J, with 11 bases between. Per the germline V gene, CDR1 is SGHAT and CDR2 is FQNNGV. CDR3 in DNA: TGTGCCAGCAGCTCGGGCCCGGGGGGCTACACCTTC. This encodes CASSSGPGGYTF.

V and J are TRBV4-2 and TRBJ2-7; tentative D call: TRBD1 (6 bases). Germline values: CDR1 LGHNA, CDR2 YNFKEQ. V lost 0 bases, J lost 3 bases, and 18 bases lay in between. The CDR3 covers 17 residues. The CDR3 DNA follows: TGTGCCAGCAGCCAAGAGATAGTACAGTCCAGGGGCTACGAGCAGTACTTC. Encoded protein: CASSQEIVQSRGYEQYF.

The rearrangement links TRBV4-2 to TRBJ2-1; D perhaps matches TRBD2 (6 bases). Germline CDR1 and CDR2: LGHNA and YNFKEQ. V lost 0 bases and J 7 bases, leaving 10 bases between the germline ends. CDR3 length equals 14 residues. The CDR3 nucleotides read TGTGCCAGCAGCCAAGAAAGACTAGGAAATGAGCAGTTCTTC. As protein: CASSQERLGNEQFF.

The chain recombines TRBV2 with TRBJ2-1, with TRBD2 identical over 11 bases. This CDR3 contains 16 residues. Per germline, CDR1 SNHLY and CDR2 FYNNEI. V dropped 3 bases and J dropped 4; count of bases not matched to a gene: 5. The CDR3 loop reads CASSDWGLAEYNEQFF. For the CDR3, the DNA is TGTGCCAGCAGTGATTGGGGACTAGCGGAGTACAATGAGCAGTTCTTC.

V and J are TRBV6-5 and TRBJ2-7; D gene ambiguous. V shed 0 bases and J shed 3 bases, with 6 bases lying between them. Germline V gene lookup returns CDR1 MNHEY and CDR2 SVGAGI. The CDR3 consists of 13 residues. Here the CDR3 reads CASSYSSRYEQYF. The CDR3 region has the DNA TGTGCCAGCAGTTACTCGTCCCGCTACGAGCAGTACTTC.

V gene TRBV29-1 combines with J gene TRBJ2-7; 8 nucleotides align to TRBD1. The ends lost 6 bases at V and 5 bases at J; junction bases unmatched: 6. Germline V lookup: CDR1 SQVTM, CDR2 ANQGSEA. The CDR3 contains 12 residues. CDR3 in DNA: TGCAGCGTACTCGGACAGGGAGACGAGCAGTACTTC. This codes for CSVLGQGDEQYF.

On this clone: At one boundary the junction diverges from the germline segment, which might be a read error. The chain employs TRBV7-7 and TRBJ2-5; D gene unclear. The CDR3 consists of 14 residues. CDR1 SSHAT and CDR2 FNYEAQ come from the germline V gene (reference sequence). This CDR3 is CASSPGMGRETQYF. In DNA form, the CDR3 reads TGTGCTAGCAGCCCAGGTATGGGCCGAGAGACCCAGTACTTC.

This CDR3 reads CASSGGGTLNTEAFF. The CDR3 bases are TGTGCCAGCAGTGGGGGCGGGACTTTGAACACTGAAGCTTTCTTT. V gene TRBV2 combines with J gene TRBJ1-1; D possibly corresponds to TRBD1 (5 bases). CDR3 length equals 15 residues. Germline CDR1 SNHLY, CDR2 FYNNEI. Trimming cost V 4 bases and J 0 bases, with 12 bases left between them.

This chain connects TRBV6-5 to TRBJ2-7, with 11 bases aligning to TRBD1. CDR1 is MNHEY and CDR2 is SVGAGI in the germline V gene. There are 14 residues in the CDR3. V dropped 4 bases and J dropped 5; count of bases not matched to a gene: 4. The CDR3: CASSFRDRGNEQYF. Written as DNA, the CDR3 is TGTGCCAGCAGTTTCCGGGACAGGGGGAACGAGCAGTACTTC.

The chain combines TRBV19 with TRBJ2-6, with D possibly matching TRBD1 (5 bases). The germline gives CDR1 LNHDA, CDR2 SQIVND (reference sequence). The CDR3 loop spans 15 amino acids. V was shortened by 7 bases and J by 1 base, with 11 bases between the two germline ends. This CDR3 is CASKLGPSGANVLTF. The CDR3 DNA reads as TGTGCCAGTAAGTTGGGGCCATCTGGGGCCAACGTCCTGACTTTC.

The rearrangement uses TRBV9 and TRBJ2-3, with 8 bases lining up with TRBD2. Losses at the gene ends were 3 bases for V and 3 bases for J; bases not matched to a gene: 9. Germline lookup yields CDR1 SGDLS and CDR2 YYNGEE. The CDR3 runs 16 residues. For the CDR3, the DNA is TGTGCCAGCAGCGAGACCGGGACTAGTTTGACAGATACGCAGTATTTT. This gives the protein CASSETGTSLTDTQYF.

The chain couples TRBV27 to TRBJ2-7, with D perhaps TRBD2 (5 bases). CDR1 is MNHEY, CDR2 SMNVEV, per germline (reference sequence). V gave up 3 bases and J gave up 3 bases, with 15 bases separating them. There are 15 residues in the CDR3. CDR3 nucleotide sequence: TGTGCCAGCAGTTTGACTGACGGGAATTACTACGAGCAGTACTTC. Translating it yields CASSLTDGNYYEQYF.

The V and J genes are TRBV2 and TRBJ1-1, with TRBD1 matching 7 bases. The CDR3 is made up of 14 amino acids. Germline V gives CDR1 SNHLY, CDR2 FYNNEI. Unmatched junction bases numbered 6, after V lost 6 bases and J lost 2 bases. The CDR3 DNA follows: TGTGCCAGCAGGGGGACAGCCTTAAACACTGAAGCTTTCTTT. Its translation is CASRGTALNTEAFF.

As concerns this clone: One junction end disagrees with the germline gene, perhaps due to a read error. Here the CDR3 DNA reads TGTGCCAGTAGTTTAGACGGGACAGGGGGAACCCTTCGGCAGTACTTC. Amino acid sequence: CASSLDGTGGTLRQYF. The V call is TRBV19, the J call TRBJ2-7; 11 positions agree with TRBD1. CDR1 and CDR2 (germline): LNHDA, SQIVND (reference sequence). This CDR3 has 16 residues.

A few counts support this clone. The genes are TRBV9 and TRBJ1-1, with TRBD1 as a possible D gene (6 bases). This CDR3 region has 13 residues. Trimming stripped 0 bases from V and 3 bases from J, with 6 bases between. Germline lookup yields CDR1 SGDLS and CDR2 YYNGEE. The CDR3 loop reads CASSVAGDTEAFF. The CDR3, as DNA: TGTGCCAGCAGCGTAGCAGGGGACACTGAAGCTTTCTTT.

With respect to this clone: Germline is not matched at one junction end, which may reflect a read error. This chain connects TRBV19 to TRBJ1-2; TRBD1 is a possible D gene (5 bases). The CDR3 extends over 14 amino acids. Germline CDR1 is LNHDA and CDR2 is SQIVND (reference sequence). CDR3 sequence (DNA): TGTGCCAGTAGTGAGGCCTCAGGGAACTATTGCTACACCTTC. Protein product: CASSEASGNYCYTF.

The V call is TRBV29-1, the J call TRBJ2-7; weak D call: TRBD2 (6 bases). The ends were cut back, 6 bases at V and 2 bases at J, with 17 bases in the middle. CDR3 length: 14 amino acids. CDR1 is SQVTM and CDR2 is ANQGSEA in the germline V gene. CDR3 sequence (DNA): TGCAGCGTAGTCCCGGGACTCAGACCCTACGAGCAGTACTTC. This codes for CSVVPGLRPYEQYF.

The genes are TRBV27 and TRBJ1-2, with 9 bases lining up with TRBD1. CDR1 is MNHEY and CDR2 is SMNVEV in the germline V gene (reference sequence). The CDR3 extends over 14 amino acids. Trimming took 2 bases from V and 8 from J; bases not matched to a gene: 6. CDR3 protein: CASSLGDRVSGYTF. As DNA, the CDR3 is TGTGCCAGCAGTTTAGGGGACAGGGTGAGCGGCTACACCTTC.

CDR3: CASSLQGGSEAFF. CDR3 in DNA: TGCGCCAGCAGCTTACAGGGGGGGAGTGAAGCTTTCTTT. J is TRBJ1-1 and V is TRBV5-1; 8 positions match TRBD1. This CDR3 comprises 13 residues. CDR1 is SGHRS, CDR2 YFSETQ, per germline. With V trimmed by 2 bases and J by 7 bases, 4 bases remained unmatched.

The chain is built from TRBV6-1 and TRBJ1-1, with 7 bases lining up with TRBD1. The length of the CDR3 is 14 residues. The ends lost 7 bases at V and 7 bases at J; junction bases unmatched: 12. Germline CDR1 reads MNHNS; CDR2 reads SASEGT. The CDR3 region is CASNMFGTVREAFF. The CDR3 region has the DNA TGTGCCAGCAACATGTTCGGGACAGTCCGTGAAGCTTTCTTT.

The chain uses TRBV11-2 and TRBJ1-1, with D possibly TRBD1 on 5 matching bases. Germline V gene lookup returns CDR1 SGHAT and CDR2 FQNNGV. Trimming stripped 2 bases from V and 9 bases from J, with 16 bases between. CDR3 length equals 14 residues. For the CDR3, the DNA is TGTGCCAGCAGCTTAACAAAAAGGGGCCGCCAAGCTTTCTTT. Encoded protein: CASSLTKRGRQAFF.

The chain joins TRBV15 to TRBJ2-2; 7 nucleotides agree with TRBD1. This CDR3 has 17 residues. CDR1 and CDR2 (germline): LNHNV, YYDKDF (reference sequence). V lost 0 bases to trimming and J lost 2 bases; unmatched junction nucleotides: 6. The CDR3 DNA reads TGTGCCACCAGCAGAGATAGGCGACAGGGTAACACCGGGGAGCTGTTTTTT. This translates into CATSRDRRQGNTGELFF. The full variable domain, rest sourced from reference TRBV15 and TRBJ2-2, is DAMVIQNPRYQVTQFGKPVTLSCSQTLNHNVMYWYQQKSSQAPKLLFHYYDKDFNNEADTPDNFQSRRPNTSFCFLDIRSPGLGDTAMYLCATSRDRRQGNTGELFFGEGSRLTVL.

The V gene is TRBV19, the J gene TRBJ1-5, with a weak D call TRBD1 (5 bases). Germline CDR1 is LNHDA and CDR2 is SQIVND (reference sequence). The ends were cut back, 5 bases at V and 0 bases at J, with 11 bases in the middle. CDR3 size: 15 residues. The CDR3 sequence: CASSADTYSNQPQHF. CDR3 in DNA: TGTGCCAGTAGTGCGGACACCTATAGCAATCAGCCCCAGCATTTT. Combining the CDR3 with reference TRBV19 and TRBJ1-5 gives the whole variable domain DGGITQSPKYLFRKEGQNVTLSCEQNLNHDAMYWYRQDPGQGLRLIYYSQIVNDFQKGDIAEGYSVSREKKESFPLTVTSAQKNPTAFYLCASSADTYSNQPQHFGDGTRLSIL.

The chain links TRBV5-4 to TRBJ2-7; 11 bases agree with TRBD2. The CDR3 covers 15 residues. Trimming cost V 0 bases and J 2 bases; bases outside gene matches: 1. The germline gives CDR1 SGHNT, CDR2 YYREEE (reference sequence). The CDR3 spells CASSLETSGTYEQYF. In nucleotides, the CDR3 is TGTGCCAGCAGCTTGGAGACTAGCGGGACCTACGAGCAGTACTTC.

This chain uses TRBV4-2 with TRBJ1-6; TRBD1 aligns across 8 bases. The J segment lost 8 bases and the V segment lost 0 bases, leaving 3 bases of the junction unmatched. Per the germline V gene, CDR1 is LGHNA and CDR2 is YNFKEQ. The CDR3 sequence is 15 residues long. DNA of the CDR3: TGTGCCAGCAGCCAAGATGACAGGGGTTATTCACCCCTCCACTTT. Encoded protein: CASSQDDRGYSPLHF.

The chain couples TRBV7-2 to TRBJ2-2; D is ambiguous. Trimming removed 0 bases at V and 1 base at J, with 6 bases between. Germline-derived CDR1 and CDR2 are SGHTA and FQGNSA. The length of the CDR3 is 15 residues. DNA for the CDR3: TGTGCCAGCAGCTTAGCGACGGGGAACACCGGGGAGCTGTTTTTT. This encodes CASSLATGNTGELFF.

The V call is TRBV7-2, the J call TRBJ2-7, with D possibly being TRBD2 (6 bases). With 4 bases removed from V and 3 bases from J, the gap between germline ends came to 19 bases. The CDR3 totals 16 residues. Germline assignment: CDR1 SGHTA and CDR2 FQGNSA. Written as DNA, the CDR3 is TGTGCCAGCAGCTCCTACCGCCGGGACTCGAACTACGAGCAGTACTTC. The encoded protein is CASSSYRRDSNYEQYF.